This T cell receptor (beta chain) was sequenced for a study of blood T cell repertoires in COVID-19. Study details: The samples span acute and convalescent COVID-19 from the United States, Italy and Spain. PBMCs, B-cell-depleted T cells, or T cells provided the cDNA or gDNA that made up the material.

Germline V CDR1 and CDR2: MNHEY, SVGAGI. The J segment lost 0 bases and the V segment lost 6 bases, leaving 6 bases of the junction unmatched. The CDR3 has 15 residues. In the original workflow: Amplified reference gene primers provided the basis for estimating nucleated cell counts. Clones were read by immunoSEQ multiplex PCR, and TCRdb kept only the in-frame ones, dropping some. Clone size and the V and J calls come from that table; the DNA yielded D and trimming. The sample yields more than 110,000 clones, 80% to 90% seen once. J is TRBJ2-7 and V is TRBV6-5; 9 nucleotides agree with TRBD1. The material sequenced was peripheral blood. The sequence derives from a man aged 55 to 70 with active or convalescent COVID-19. This CDR3 reads CASRPGTGLSYEQYF. The CDR3 DNA reads TGTGCCAGCAGACCAGGGACAGGGCTCTCCTACGAGCAGTACTTC.